Listed below are T cell receptor beta chains from one sample, sequenced in a study of T-cell reconstitution after alpha-beta-depleted transplantation in children. TCRdb recomputed calls from the PCR reads with MiXCR, one row per CDR3 protein. This table has over 550,000 distinct CDR3 sequences, roughly a tenth appearing once. This specimen was PBMCs from the stem cell graft donor, taken from the stem cell graft. The source of these receptors is a human donor who donated a stem cell graft to a child with acute myeloid leukemia. Each CDR3 is given with its conserved first and last residue. D genes are given only for firm matches. Rows give clone size only sometimes, using once, few, many, or a class for an expanded clone.

abundance	v_gene	j_gene	d_gene	len	CDR3nt	CDR3aa
-	TRBV20-1	TRBJ2-7	TRBD2	16	TGCAGTGCTAGAGGAGGGATAGCGGGAGCCCTGGGGGAGCAGTACTTC	CSARGGIAGALGEQYF
many	TRBV12-3/TRBV12-4	TRBJ1-1	-	15	TGTGCCAGCAGTTTAAGTTCACAGCCGAACACTGAAGCTTTCTTT	CASSLSSQPNTEAFF
-	TRBV24-1	TRBJ2-3	-	19	TGTGCCACCAGTGATTTGCAAGACATCGCGAGGGGGGCCACAGATACGCAGTATTTT	CATSDLQDIARGATDTQYF
many	TRBV5-1	TRBJ2-1	TRBD1	17	TGCGCCAGCAGCGGCCCTTTGGGACAGGGAAGTCGGAATGAGCAGTTCTTC	CASSGPLGQGSRNEQFF
-	TRBV25-1	TRBJ2-3	TRBD1	16	TGTGCCAGCAGTGAATACGAGGGGGCGGTAACAGATACGCAGTATTTT	CASSEYEGAVTDTQYF
few	TRBV5-1	TRBJ2-5	TRBD1	15	TGCGCCAGCAGACGGCTTACAGGGGGCCAAGAGACCCAGTACTTC	CASRRLTGGQETQYF
-	TRBV9	TRBJ1-5	-	14	TGTGCCAGCAGCGTAGATGCAGGGGTTCAGCCCCAGCATTTT	CASSVDAGVQPQHF
-	TRBV12-3/TRBV12-4	TRBJ2-1	TRBD2	15	TGTGCCAGCAGTTTAGAGGGAGGGCCCCACAATGAGCAGTTCTTC	CASSLEGGPHNEQFF
-	TRBV7-3	TRBJ2-1	TRBD1	16	TGTGCCAGCAGCTTAATCCCCGGGACAGACCCCATAGAGCAGTTCTTC	CASSLIPGTDPIEQFF
few	TRBV19	TRBJ2-2	-	14	TGTGCCAGTAGCCACAGGGAAGGCACCGGGGAGCTGTTTTTT	CASSHREGTGELFF
-	TRBV14	TRBJ2-7	-	12	TGTGCCAGCAGCCAAGCCCCCACCGAGCAGTACTTC	CASSQAPTEQYF
many	TRBV29-1	TRBJ1-1	TRBD1	18	TGCAGCGCTTGCCGGGACAGAAGTTCGCGCACTGATAACACTGAAGCTTTCTTT	CSACRDRSSRTDNTEAFF
few	TRBV20-1	TRBJ1-2	-	12	TGCAGTGCTCCTAGAGGGGACCCTGGCTACACCTTC	CSAPRGDPGYTF
-	TRBV7-2	TRBJ2-5	-	11	TGTGCCAGCACCACGGGAGAGACCCAGTACTTC	CASTTGETQYF
many	TRBV5-1	TRBJ2-7	-	15	TGCGCCAGCAGCTTAGCGGCGGGCCTAAACTACGAGCAGTACTTC	CASSLAAGLNYEQYF
many	TRBV20-1	TRBJ2-3	-	15	TGCAGTGCTAACCCCTTAAGTAGGACCACAGATACGCAGTATTTT	CSANPLSRTTDTQYF
many	TRBV12-3/TRBV12-4	TRBJ1-5	-	13	TGTGCCAGCAGTTTAGGCGTTGGAAAGCTGGCGCATTTT	CASSLGVGKLAHF
few	TRBV29-1	TRBJ2-7	-	16	TGCAGCGTTGAAGGTGGGAGGGGGGGAGGGCCAAGCGAGCAGTACTTC	CSVEGGRGGGPSEQYF
many	TRBV9	TRBJ2-3	TRBD2	17	TGTGCCAGCAGCGTAGGAGGTAGCGGGGGCCTCACAGATACGCAGTATTTT	CASSVGGSGGLTDTQYF
-	TRBV6-1	TRBJ2-7	TRBD2	16	TGTGCCAGCAGTGAAGTGATTTTGGCTAGCGGGAGCCCCCAGTACTTC	CASSEVILASGSPQYF
-	TRBV29-1	TRBJ2-7	-	12	TGCAGCGTTGATGTGGGACAAAGCGAGCAGTACTTC	CSVDVGQSEQYF
few	TRBV4-3	TRBJ2-5	-	14	TGCGCCAGCGCCTGCGACGGGATCCAAGAGACCCAGTACTTC	CASACDGIQETQYF
few	TRBV15	TRBJ1-2	-	18	TGTGCCACCAGCACAAAAGATGGATCGGGAATCCTAAACTATGGCTACACCTTC	CATSTKDGSGILNYGYTF
-	TRBV7-2	TRBJ1-2	-	15	TGTGCCAGCAGCTTAGCGTTAGCAGGGTGGGGTGGCTACACCTTC	CASSLALAGWGGYTF
-	TRBV7-8	TRBJ1-4	-	15	TGTGCCAGCAGCAGCATCGGGCGAACTAATGAAAAACTGTTTTTT	CASSSIGRTNEKLFF
many	TRBV12-3/TRBV12-4	TRBJ2-7	TRBD1	15	TGTGCCAGCAGTCCTGGGGCAGGGGGATTATACGAGCAGTACTTC	CASSPGAGGLYEQYF
few	TRBV7-9	TRBJ1-4	-	16	TGTGCCAGCAGCTTAAGGGCGACAGCAACTAATGAAAAACTGTTTTTT	CASSLRATATNEKLFF
few	TRBV7-2	TRBJ2-7	TRBD2	13	TGTGCCAGCAGTCTATGGGGGGAGGGCGAGCAGTACTTC	CASSLWGEGEQYF
-	TRBV25-1	TRBJ1-5	TRBD1	14	TGTGCCAGCAGTCCGACAGGGGGAGCTCAGCCCCAGCATTTT	CASSPTGGAQPQHF
many	TRBV5-1	TRBJ2-5	-	14	TGCGCCAGCAGCTTGGAGGTAGCGGAAGAGACCCAGTACTTC	CASSLEVAEETQYF
many	TRBV12-3/TRBV12-4	TRBJ2-2	-	14	TGTGCCAGCAGTCGGAATGGGGGAACCGGGGAGCTGTTTTTT	CASSRNGGTGELFF
few	TRBV6-2/TRBV6-3	TRBJ2-7	TRBD2	14	TGTGCCAGCAGTCGGACTAGCGAGGCTCGAGAGCAGTACTTC	CASSRTSEAREQYF
many	TRBV20-1	TRBJ2-1	TRBD2	15	TGCAGTGCTGACGGACTAGCGAGCTCCTACAATGAGCAGTTCTTC	CSADGLASSYNEQFF
-	TRBV4-2	TRBJ2-3	TRBD2	17	TGTGCCAGCAGCCAAGCCGGGACTAGCGGACCCGGGGATACGCAGTATTTT	CASSQAGTSGPGDTQYF
-	TRBV15	TRBJ2-3	TRBD1	18	TGTGCCACCAGCAGAAATCGGCCGGGGACAGGGGGCACAGATACGCAGTATTTT	CATSRNRPGTGGTDTQYF
many	TRBV7-9	TRBJ1-2	TRBD1	16	TGTGCCAGCAGCCGGACTATTGGACAGGCAAACTATGGCTACACCTTC	CASSRTIGQANYGYTF
few	TRBV7-8	TRBJ1-1	-	14	TGTGCCAGCAGCGGCAGGGTTGGAGGCACTGAAGCTTTCTTT	CASSGRVGGTEAFF
-	TRBV6-2/TRBV6-3	TRBJ1-2	-	15	TGTGCCAGCAGTTACGTCTTTACAGAGGACTATGGCTACACCTTC	CASSYVFTEDYGYTF
-	TRBV9	TRBJ1-3	TRBD1	14	TGTGCCAGTGGGACAGGCCTCTCTGGAAACACCATATATTTT	CASGTGLSGNTIYF
-	TRBV18	TRBJ2-2	-	16	TGTGCCAGCTCTCAAAGGGACGCAGGCACCACCGGGGAGCTGTTTTTT	CASSQRDAGTTGELFF
-	TRBV9	TRBJ1-6	-	14	TGTGCCAGCAGCGGGGACAAGGGCAATTCACCCCTCCACTTT	CASSGDKGNSPLHF
many	TRBV29-1	TRBJ1-1	TRBD1	13	TGCAGCGTGCAGACAGGGTGGAACACTGAAGCTTTCTTT	CSVQTGWNTEAFF
-	TRBV28	TRBJ2-4	-	14	TGTGCCAGCAGTTTTTTTGGGGTAGGAGGCATTCAGTACTTC	CASSFFGVGGIQYF
-	TRBV27	TRBJ2-7	TRBD2	14	TGTGCCAGCTCGGCCGGGACTATGCCGCAGGTGCAGTACTTC	CASSAGTMPQVQYF
-	TRBV7-3	TRBJ2-3	TRBD2	15	TGTGCCAGCAGCTCCATAGCGGGAGGACCAGATACGCAGTATTTT	CASSSIAGGPDTQYF
few	TRBV6-2/TRBV6-3	TRBJ2-1	-	16	TGTGCCAGCAGAGGAGCGGAATTGTCTGGATACAATGAGCAGTTCTTC	CASRGAELSGYNEQFF